The 16 T cell receptor beta chains reported below all come from one sample, sequenced in a study of blood T cell repertoires in COVID-19. Clones were read by immunoSEQ multiplex PCR, and TCRdb kept only the in-frame ones, dropping some. The data hold tens of thousands of clones, with 88% observed a single time. The source material was peripheral blood. The receptors stem from a man aged 45-60 years with active COVID-19.

V and J are TRBV14 and TRBJ2-7; weak D call: TRBD2 (7 bases). Per the germline V gene, CDR1 is SGHDN and CDR2 is FVKESK. The V and J ends lost 9 bases and 2 bases respectively, with 14 bases between them. This CDR3 comprises 13 residues. CDR3 loop: CASTRGAAYEQYF. CDR3 coding DNA: TGTGCCAGTACCCGGGGGGCAGCCTACGAGCAGTACTTC.

The chain recombines TRBV28 with TRBJ1-1; TRBD1 is a possible D gene (5 bases). This CDR3 spans 12 amino acids. The germline gives CDR1 MDHEN, CDR2 SYDVKM. V was cut by 7 bases and J by 7 bases, with 13 bases left in between. CDR3 residues: CASTYGGNEAFF. The CDR3 nucleotides are TGTGCCAGCACCTACGGGGGGAATGAAGCTTTCTTT.

V usage is TRBV28 and J usage is TRBJ2-5, with D uncertain. CDR3 length equals 13 residues. V was pared by 3 bases and J by 4 bases, with 9 bases between. Per the germline V gene, CDR1 is MDHEN and CDR2 is SYDVKM. Here the CDR3 DNA reads TGTGCCAGCAGTTTTCGCGGTGTAGAGACCCAGTACTTC. The encoded protein is CASSFRGVETQYF.

This CDR3 is CASSRDRENTEAFF. The CDR3 bases are TGTGCCAGCAGCCGGGACAGGGAGAACACTGAAGCTTTCTTT. The chain is built from TRBV14 and TRBJ1-1, with TRBD1 matching over 9 bases. The CDR3 has 14 amino acids. Germline V gene lookup returns CDR1 SGHDN and CDR2 FVKESK. Unmatched junction bases numbered 1, after V lost 4 bases and J lost 1 base.

The count of this clone is one. V and J are TRBV28 and TRBJ1-1; D remains unclear. CDR3 length: 14 residues. Trimming shortened V by 2 bases and J by 1 base, and 8 bases separated the two germline ends. Germline CDR1 is MDHEN and CDR2 is SYDVKM. CDR3 DNA sequence: TGTGCCAGCAGTTTACGCCTTAGGAACACTGAAGCTTTCTTT. As protein: CASSLRLRNTEAFF. The variable domain in full, completed from reference TRBV28 and TRBJ1-1, reads DVKVTQSSRYLVKRTGEKVFLECVQDMDHENMFWYRQDPGLGLRLIYFSYDVKMKEKGDIPEGYSVSREKKERFSLILESASTNQTSMYLCASSLRLRNTEAFFGQGTRLTVV.

This chain connects TRBV19 to TRBJ2-1, with D perhaps matching TRBD2 (6 bases). V was shortened by 3 bases and J by 7 bases, with 10 bases between the two germline ends. The germline V gene has CDR1 LNHDA and CDR2 SQIVND (reference sequence). This CDR3 has 13 residues. The DNA for the CDR3 is TGTGCCAGTAGTATGGGTGGGGGGAATGAGCAGTTCTTC. Translating it yields CASSMGGGNEQFF.

The chain is built from TRBV18 and TRBJ2-7; 9 bases are shared with TRBD1. V trimming: 4 bases; J trimming: 0 bases; junction bases outside the gene matches: 1. CDR1 and CDR2 from the germline V gene are KGHSH and LQKENI. CDR3 size: 14 residues. The CDR3 reads CASSQGQGSYEQYF. As DNA, the CDR3 is TGTGCCAGCTCACAGGGACAGGGCTCCTACGAGCAGTACTTC.

This chain connects TRBV27 to TRBJ2-1, with D tentatively TRBD2 (6 bases). The germline CDR1 and CDR2 sequences are MNHEY and SMNVEV (reference sequence). V lost 6 bases, J lost 4 bases, and 13 bases lay in between. The CDR3 runs 14 residues. The CDR3 nucleotides are TGTGCCAGCAGAGACGGGGGACCGTACAATGAGCAGTTCTTC. Amino acids: CASRDGGPYNEQFF.

This clone turned up a few times. The chain couples TRBV7-9 to TRBJ2-7, with D possibly matching TRBD1 (5 bases). Germline loops: CDR1 SEHNR, CDR2 FQNEAQ (reference sequence). The germline V and J ends were trimmed by 3 bases and 2 bases, with 11 bases remaining between them. CDR3 size: 14 residues. The CDR3 loop is CASSFPGFTYEQYF. The CDR3 nucleotides read TGTGCCAGCAGCTTCCCAGGGTTCACCTACGAGCAGTACTTC.

This rearrangement joins TRBV18 to TRBJ1-4; the match to TRBD1 covers 7 bases. Germline loops: CDR1 KGHSH, CDR2 LQKENI. V lost 3 bases, J lost 5 bases, and 6 bases stayed unmatched. CDR3 length: 15 residues. CDR3 protein: CASSPTGAGNEKLFF. CDR3 nucleotide sequence: TGTGCCAGCTCACCTACAGGGGCCGGGAATGAAAAACTGTTTTTT.

The chain has TRBV7-8 and TRBJ2-2; 9 positions match TRBD2. Germline CDR1 reads SGHVS; CDR2 reads FQNEAQ. The CDR3 extends over 20 amino acids. V trimming: 2 bases; J trimming: 1 base; junction bases outside the gene matches: 14. The CDR3 region is CASSLQGLRLAVRNTGELFF. In nucleotides, the CDR3 is TGTGCCAGCAGCTTACAGGGGCTGAGACTAGCGGTGAGGAACACCGGGGAGCTGTTTTTT.

The chain couples TRBV12-3 or TRBV12-4 to TRBJ2-7; weak D call: TRBD2 (6 bases). The CDR3 runs 13 residues. Trimming took 6 bases from V and 9 from J, leaving 18 bases between them. The CDR3 DNA is TGTGCCAGCAGCACGAATGGGGAGGAAAGGCAGTACTTC. This translates into CASSTNGEERQYF.

V is TRBV6-5 and J is TRBJ2-7; TRBD2 aligns across 14 bases. The germline V gene has CDR1 MNHEY and CDR2 SVGAGI. The CDR3 loop spans 15 amino acids. J was trimmed by 7 bases and V by 6 bases; bases with no gene match: 8. The CDR3 loop reads CASSLTSGGAEEQYF. The DNA for the CDR3 is TGTGCCAGCAGCCTGACTAGCGGGGGGGCGGAGGAGCAGTACTTC.

This chain links TRBV5-1 with TRBJ2-1, with D tentatively TRBD2 (6 bases). This CDR3 spans 18 amino acids. Germline lookup yields CDR1 SGHRS and CDR2 YFSETQ. V lost 0 bases to trimming and J lost 4 bases, with 20 bases between them. As DNA, the CDR3 is TGCGCCAGCAGCTTGGAGTGGGGACTCCCCTCGATATACAATGAGCAGTTCTTC. This sequence encodes CASSLEWGLPSIYNEQFF.

The V and J genes are TRBV2 and TRBJ2-3; 7 bases map to TRBD2. The germline V gene encodes CDR1 SNHLY and CDR2 FYNNEI. The V segment lost 4 bases and the J segment 1 base; nucleotides outside the gene matches: 2. This CDR3 comprises 14 residues. The CDR3: CASSGLAGTDTQYF. CDR3 bases: TGTGCCAGCAGTGGTCTAGCGGGCACAGATACGCAGTATTTT.

DNA for the CDR3: TGTGCCAGCAGCTCCCTTAATAGCCAAAACCAAGGTCAGCCCCAGCATTTT. Translated: CASSSLNSQNQGQPQHF. The chain is built from TRBV7-8 and TRBJ1-5; no definite D call. Trimming shortened V by 4 bases and J by 6 bases, and 22 bases separated the two germline ends. There are 17 residues in the CDR3. Looked up from germline, CDR1 is SGHVS and CDR2 is FQNEAQ.